This T cell receptor beta chain appears in the sequencing data of a study of T cells of healthy individuals. TCRdb passed the 5' RACE reads through MiXCR, listing each CDR3 protein once. The sample includes some 85,000 distinct CDR3 sequences, 5% of them seen just once. Germline lookup yields CDR1 SGHNT and CDR2 YYREEE (reference sequence). This CDR3 has 15 residues. Trimming pared 5 bases from V and 0 bases from J, leaving 9 bases between. This clonotype was counted many times. This sequence was found in a female donor in good health. V usage is TRBV5-4 and J usage is TRBJ2-6, with D perhaps matching TRBD1 (6 bases). The CDR3 sequence is CASSSGDSGANVLTF. The CDR3 region has the DNA TGTGCCAGCAGTTCAGGGGACTCTGGGGCCAACGTCCTGACTTTC.